This T cell receptor beta chain stems from a study of blood T cell repertoires in COVID-19. Study in general: Spain, Italy and the United States supplied samples that represented acute and convalescent COVID-19.

Sequencing was performed with immunoSEQ multiplex PCR; in TCRdb, only in-frame clones are kept and a portion is missing. The sample gives 140,000 to 150,000 clones, approximately 90% of which show up once; roughly 13% is in the top ten. After removal of 0 bases from V and 2 bases from J, the junction contained 11 bases not matched to a gene. CDR3 length: 20 residues. Germline V gene sequence: CDR1 SGHVS, CDR2 FNYEAQ. The sequencing input was peripheral blood. The source of this sequence is a man aged 18-30 years with COVID-19, enrolled during active disease. V is TRBV7-6 and J is TRBJ2-3; 13 nucleotides line up with TRBD2. In DNA, the CDR3 is TGTGCCAGCAGCTTAGCGGGCGGACTAGCGGGAGTACCAAACACAGATACGCAGTATTTT. It specifies CASSLAGGLAGVPNTDTQYF.